A single sample is the source of the 32 T cell receptor beta chains below, sequenced in a study of blood T cell repertoires in COVID-19. The repertoire was sequenced with immunoSEQ multiplex PCR; TCRdb's copy has only in-frame clones and lacks some. The sample contains some 69,000 clones, 90% of which appear only once. Sequencing was done on a sample of peripheral blood. Receptors originate from a middle-aged man with COVID-19, enrolled during active disease.

DNA for the CDR3: TGTGCCAGCAGCTTAGCCTCGAGCACTGAAGCTTTCTTT. The encoded protein is CASSLASSTEAFF. This chain connects TRBV7-2 to TRBJ1-1, with unresolved D. CDR1 is SGHTA, CDR2 FQGNSA, per germline. The V and J ends lost 0 bases and 4 bases respectively, with 6 bases between them. This CDR3 region has 13 residues.

The chain has TRBV7-9 and TRBJ2-7, with D maybe TRBD1 (6 bases). Trimming shortened V by 6 bases and J by 4 bases, and 19 bases separated the two germline ends. Germline assignment: CDR1 SEHNR and CDR2 FQNEAQ (reference sequence). The CDR3 length is 15 residues. The CDR3 region is CASRSDRLGPYEQYF. The CDR3 DNA reads TGTGCCAGCAGGTCCGACAGGCTTGGTCCATACGAGCAGTACTTC.

The genes are TRBV3-1 (or the pseudogene TRBV3-2) and TRBJ1-6; D not certain. Germline V gene sequence: CDR1 LGHDT, CDR2 YNNKEL (reference sequence). This CDR3 spans 13 amino acids. V gave up 5 bases and J gave up 6 bases, with 8 bases separating them. The chain's CDR3 is CASSDTSNSPLHF. The CDR3 coding sequence is TGTGCCAGCAGCGATACATCTAATTCACCCCTCCACTTT.

The gene calls are TRBV19 and TRBJ1-1; D uncertain. The CDR3 extends over 15 amino acids. Trimming took 1 base from V and 5 from J, leaving 14 bases between them. Germline CDR1 and CDR2: LNHDA and SQIVND (reference sequence). The CDR3 spells CASSIGGLSKTEAFF. The CDR3 DNA is TGTGCCAGTAGTATAGGCGGGTTAAGTAAGACTGAAGCTTTCTTT. The full variable domain, rest sourced from reference TRBV19 and TRBJ1-1, is DGGITQSPKYLFRKEGQNVTLSCEQNLNHDAMYWYRQDPGQGLRLIYYSQIVNDFQKGDIAEGYSVSREKKESFPLTVTSAQKNPTAFYLCASSIGGLSKTEAFFGQGTRLTVV.

This sequence joins TRBV10-2 and TRBJ2-1; 9 bases agree with TRBD1. This CDR3 comprises 14 residues. Germline CDR1 reads WSHSY; CDR2 reads SAAADI. The trim removed 5 bases at V and 8 bases at J, leaving 7 bases unmatched. The CDR3, as DNA: TGCGCCAGCAGTTCTCCGGGACAGGGCGATGAGCAGTTCTTC. Amino acids: CASSSPGQGDEQFF.

The rearrangement uses TRBV3-1 (or the pseudogene TRBV3-2) and TRBJ1-2; a weak D match, TRBD1 (5 bases). V was trimmed by 5 bases and J by 4 bases, leaving 20 bases between them. The CDR3 is 16 amino acids. Per the germline V gene, CDR1 is LGHDT and CDR2 is YNNKEL (reference sequence). CDR3 loop: CASSSAERGGGYGYTF. CDR3 DNA sequence: TGTGCCAGCAGCTCGGCCGAAAGGGGAGGAGGCTATGGCTACACCTTC.

The rearrangement uses TRBV24-1 and TRBJ1-6, with D possibly being TRBD1 (5 bases). This CDR3 spans 17 amino acids. V was clipped by 6 bases and J by 10 bases, with 24 bases between them. Germline CDR1 and CDR2: KGHDR and SFDVKD. CDR3 sequence: CATSNGGSGGVSSPLHF. CDR3 DNA sequence: TGTGCCACCAGTAACGGGGGGTCCGGGGGGGTTTCCTCACCCCTCCACTTT.

The chain has TRBV5-4 and TRBJ2-3; D perhaps matches TRBD1 (6 bases). Germline V gene lookup returns CDR1 SGHNT and CDR2 YYREEE (reference sequence). CDR3 length: 15 residues. Deletions cut 0 bases from V and 14 bases from J, with 22 bases between. As DNA, the CDR3 is TGTGCCAGCAGCTTGGTATCCCTCATGGACAGCAGACTGTATTTT. As protein: CASSLVSLMDSRLYF.

This chain links TRBV7-9 with TRBJ1-1; D might be TRBD1 (6 bases). The CDR3 runs 14 residues. V was trimmed by 6 bases and J by 8 bases, leaving 19 bases between them. Germline values: CDR1 SEHNR, CDR2 FQNEAQ (reference sequence). Here the CDR3 reads CASRHRDIQAEAFF. The CDR3 DNA reads TGTGCCAGCAGGCATCGGGACATTCAGGCGGAAGCTTTCTTT.

The V call is TRBV5-1, the J call TRBJ2-1; 7 bases map to TRBD2. Per the germline V gene, CDR1 is SGHRS and CDR2 is YFSETQ. The CDR3 spans 15 residues. V shed 4 bases and J 7 bases; nucleotides not matched to a gene: 11. Here the CDR3 DNA reads TGCGCCAGCAGCGGGGAGGGAAACTCAAGGAATGAGCAGTTCTTC. It specifies CASSGEGNSRNEQFF. Full variable domain (outside the CDR3, taken from reference TRBV5-1 and TRBJ2-1): KAGVTQTPRYLIKTRGQQVTLSCSPISGHRSVSWYQQTPGQGLQFLFEYFSETQRNKGNFPGRFSGRQFSNSRSEMNVSTLELGDSALYLCASSGEGNSRNEQFFGPGTRLTVL.

This clone has only one observation. This chain connects TRBV6-5 to TRBJ1-5; 8 nucleotides line up with TRBD1. Trimming took 7 bases from V and 5 from J; bases not matched to a gene: 4. Germline assignment: CDR1 MNHEY and CDR2 SVGAGI. This CDR3 has 13 amino acids. DNA for the CDR3: TGTGCCAGCACCCAGGACAGGGATCAGCCCCAGCATTTT. It specifies CASTQDRDQPQHF.

This clone occurred once. This rearrangement joins TRBV15 to TRBJ1-5, with D tentatively TRBD1 (6 bases). Per germline, CDR1 LNHNV and CDR2 YYDKDF (reference sequence). The CDR3 extends over 19 amino acids. Trimming pared 2 bases from V and 0 bases from J, leaving 20 bases between. CDR3 protein: CATSRRPGHEGYSNQPQHF. CDR3 sequence (DNA): TGTGCCACCAGCAGAAGACCGGGACACGAAGGTTATAGCAATCAGCCCCAGCATTTT.

V is TRBV4-2 and J is TRBJ2-1; D gene unclear. The CDR3 is made up of 13 amino acids. Germline CDR1 and CDR2: LGHNA and YNFKEQ. Trimming took 5 bases from V and 8 from J, leaving 13 bases between them. The CDR3 bases are TGTGCCAGCAGCAAACATCCTCGGGATGAGCAGTTCTTC. Translating gives CASSKHPRDEQFF.

CDR3 sequence: CSVGHPGLYQETQYF. The CDR3 DNA is TGCAGCGTTGGACACCCAGGACTATACCAAGAGACCCAGTACTTC. The chain employs TRBV29-1 and TRBJ2-5; weak D call: TRBD2 (6 bases). The CDR3 sequence is 15 residues long. Looked up from germline, CDR1 is SQVTM and CDR2 is ANQGSEA. Trimming stripped 4 bases from V and 0 bases from J, with 15 bases between. Based on the CDR3 plus reference TRBV29-1 and TRBJ2-5, the full variable domain is SAVISQKPSRDICQRGTSLTIQCQVDSQVTMMFWYRQQPGQSLTLIATANQGSEATYESGFVIDKFPISRPNLTFSTLTVSNMSPEDSSIYLCSVGHPGLYQETQYFGPGTRLLVL.

This chain uses TRBV6-5 with TRBJ2-7; tentatively, D is TRBD1 (7 bases). CDR3 length equals 15 residues. The germline CDR1 and CDR2 sequences are MNHEY and SVGAGI. The V end lost 4 bases, the J end lost 3 bases, and 16 bases lay between the germline ends. CDR3 sequence (DNA): TGTGCCAGCAGTTTCAGCGCGGGACAGCTCTACGAGCAGTACTTC. Amino acid sequence: CASSFSAGQLYEQYF.

In its sample, this clone was seen a few times. The genes are TRBV2 and TRBJ1-5; 11 bases line up with TRBD1. CDR1 is SNHLY, CDR2 FYNNEI, per germline. The CDR3 extends over 16 amino acids. The junction had 11 bases not matched to a gene; V was cut back by 6 bases and J by 7 bases. This CDR3 is CASRRGQGAAWQPQHF. CDR3 bases: TGTGCCAGCAGGAGAGGACAGGGGGCCGCCTGGCAGCCCCAGCATTTT.

This sequence joins TRBV4-1 and TRBJ1-5; 8 positions match TRBD1. The junction had 6 bases not matched to a gene; V was cut back by 0 bases and J by 5 bases. This CDR3 is built from 16 residues. Germline V gene data show CDR1 as MGHRA and CDR2 as YSYEKL. In DNA, the CDR3 is TGCGCCAGCAGCCAAGATTGGACAGGGACCTATCAGCCCCAGCATTTT. This translates into CASSQDWTGTYQPQHF.

V usage is TRBV11-3 and J usage is TRBJ2-3, with 12 bases aligning to TRBD2. Losses at the gene ends were 5 bases for V and 5 bases for J; bases not matched to a gene: 8. CDR3 length: 16 residues. CDR1 and CDR2 (germline): SGHNT, YENEEA. The DNA of the CDR3 is TGTGCCAGCAGCCAAGGACTAGCGGGAAAGGGAGATACGCAGTATTTT. It translates to CASSQGLAGKGDTQYF.

The J gene is TRBJ1-6, the V gene TRBV4-1; no clear D gene. The CDR3 has 14 residues. V gave up 1 base and J gave up 7 bases, with 8 bases separating them. Germline CDR1 MGHRA, CDR2 YSYEKL. The CDR3 nucleotides read TGCGCCAGCAGCCAAGCAGTAGCCAATTCACCCCTCCACTTT. It is translated as CASSQAVANSPLHF.

This clone was detected only a few times. J is TRBJ2-1 and V is TRBV5-1; 8 bases agree with TRBD2. Germline V gene lookup returns CDR1 SGHRS and CDR2 YFSETQ. The CDR3 contains 16 residues. The V and J ends lost 0 bases and 4 bases, in that order; junction bases with no gene match: 6. The CDR3 loop reads CASSLAISGTYNEQFF. DNA of the CDR3: TGCGCCAGCAGCTTGGCCATTAGCGGGACATACAATGAGCAGTTCTTC.

V gene TRBV5-1 combines with J gene TRBJ2-3, with 12 bases matching TRBD2. V dropped 4 bases and J dropped 6; count of bases not matched to a gene: 12. The CDR3 is 17 residues long. Looked up from germline, CDR1 is SGHRS and CDR2 is YFSETQ. The DNA for the CDR3 is TGCGCCAGCAGCCTAATTCTAGCGGGAGGGCCGGGGGATACGCAGTATTTT. Encoded protein: CASSLILAGGPGDTQYF.

The rearrangement joins TRBV2 to TRBJ1-2, with 7 bases fitting TRBD1. Trimming took 5 bases from V and 4 from J; bases not matched to a gene: 13. The CDR3 runs to 16 residues. Germline-derived CDR1 and CDR2 are SNHLY and FYNNEI. For the CDR3, the DNA is TGTGCCAGCAGTCCAGGGGGGCGGCAACGATTCTATGGCTACACCTTC. This codes for CASSPGGRQRFYGYTF.

CDR3 sequence reads: CAWSPGRTTSGNTIYF. For the CDR3, the DNA is TGTGCCTGGAGTCCCGGACGGACAACATCTGGAAACACCATATATTTT. The chain employs TRBV30 and TRBJ1-3, with a weak D call TRBD1 (5 bases). V was cut by 2 bases and J by 1 base, with 15 bases left in between. Germline V gene data show CDR1 as GTSNPN and CDR2 as SVGIG (reference sequence). CDR3 size: 16 residues.

The V and J genes are TRBV9 and TRBJ2-7; 8 bases fit TRBD2. The CDR3 contains 15 residues. The germline V gene has CDR1 SGDLS and CDR2 YYNGEE. V shed 2 bases, J shed 4 bases, and the junction held 8 bases outside the gene matches. The DNA for the CDR3 is TGTGCCAGCAGCGTGGCCCCCCAGCGGGAGTACGAGCAGTACTTC. It specifies CASSVAPQREYEQYF. The variable domain in full, with the rest retrieved from reference TRBV9 and TRBJ2-7, is DSGVTQTPKHLITATGQRVTLRCSPRSGDLSVYWYQQSLDQGLQFLIQYYNGEERAKGNILERFSAQQFPDLHSELNLSSLELGDSALYFCASSVAPQREYEQYFGPGTRLTVT.

The genes are TRBV2 and TRBJ2-7; perhaps TRBD1 as D (6 bases). In germline, CDR1 is SNHLY, CDR2 FYNNEI. This CDR3 contains 12 residues. The V gene lost 5 bases and the J gene lost 2 bases, with 7 bases spanning the gap. CDR3: CASSRTAYEQYF. The CDR3 coding sequence is TGTGCCAGCAGTCGGACAGCCTACGAGCAGTACTTC.

The J gene is TRBJ2-5, the V gene TRBV4-3; 9 bases are a match to TRBD1. CDR3 length: 16 residues. V lost 0 bases to trimming and J lost 2 bases; unmatched junction nucleotides: 4. Looked up from germline, CDR1 is LGHNA and CDR2 is YSLEER. This CDR3 reads CASSQDLGTGQETQYF. The CDR3 DNA follows: TGCGCCAGCAGCCAAGACCTCGGGACAGGGCAAGAGACCCAGTACTTC.

The rearrangement links TRBV19 to TRBJ1-5; tentatively, D is TRBD1 (5 bases). CDR1 and CDR2 from the germline V gene are LNHDA and SQIVND (reference sequence). CDR3 length: 15 residues. The V end was cut by 1 base, the J end by 4 bases, with 11 bases between. The CDR3 DNA sequence: TGTGCCAGTAGTATAGCCCGGGGGGGGAATCAGCCCCAGCATTTT. It translates to CASSIARGGNQPQHF.

This clone has just one count. This chain uses TRBV7-8 with TRBJ2-7; D is uncertain. Trimming took off 2 bases at V and 0 bases at J, with 8 bases between the two ends. Germline CDR1 is SGHVS and CDR2 is FQNEAQ. The length of the CDR3 is 14 residues. CDR3 nucleotide sequence: TGTGCCAGCAGCTTATATAGGAGCTCCTACGAGCAGTACTTC. Protein product: CASSLYRSSYEQYF.

The chain links TRBV28 to TRBJ1-5; tentatively, D is TRBD1 (6 bases). The CDR3 runs 14 residues. Per the germline V gene, CDR1 is MDHEN and CDR2 is SYDVKM. With 6 bases removed from V and 2 bases from J, the gap between germline ends came to 11 bases. The CDR3 DNA reads as TGTGCCAGCAGGTTCCCAGGGGGCAATCAGCCCCAGCATTTT. Protein product: CASRFPGGNQPQHF.

This CDR3 reads CASSVVAGVGNEQFF. The CDR3 region has the DNA TGTGCCAGCAGCGTAGTGGCGGGAGTTGGGAATGAGCAGTTCTTC. This chain uses TRBV9 with TRBJ2-1; 7 bases line up with TRBD2. Germline-derived CDR1 and CDR2 are SGDLS and YYNGEE. The CDR3 loop spans 15 amino acids. The V segment lost 0 bases and the J segment 7 bases; nucleotides outside the gene matches: 7.

The V and J genes are TRBV9 and TRBJ1-5; D remains ambiguous. The CDR3 sequence is 11 residues long. V lost 2 bases and J 13 bases, leaving 10 bases between the germline ends. Looked up from germline, CDR1 is SGDLS and CDR2 is YYNGEE. The CDR3, as DNA: TGTGCCAGCAGCGTCCGGTCACCACAGCATTTT. The encoded protein is CASSVRSPQHF.

This clone was recorded only once. This chain joins TRBV5-5 and TRBJ1-2; D gene uncertain. CDR3 length: 12 amino acids. V dropped 4 bases and J dropped 4 bases, with 8 bases sitting between them. CDR1 SGHKS and CDR2 YYEKEE come from the germline V gene (reference sequence). The CDR3 bases are TGTGCCAGCAGCGCGGGTGGCTATGGCTACACCTTC. It codes for CASSAGGYGYTF. The entire variable domain, with the rest obtained from reference TRBV5-5 and TRBJ1-2, is as follows: DAGVTQSPTHLIKTRGQQVTLRCSPISGHKSVSWYQQVLGQGPQFIFQYYEKEERGRGNFPDRFSARQFPNYSSELNVNALLLGDSALYLCASSAGGYGYTFGSGTRLTVV.